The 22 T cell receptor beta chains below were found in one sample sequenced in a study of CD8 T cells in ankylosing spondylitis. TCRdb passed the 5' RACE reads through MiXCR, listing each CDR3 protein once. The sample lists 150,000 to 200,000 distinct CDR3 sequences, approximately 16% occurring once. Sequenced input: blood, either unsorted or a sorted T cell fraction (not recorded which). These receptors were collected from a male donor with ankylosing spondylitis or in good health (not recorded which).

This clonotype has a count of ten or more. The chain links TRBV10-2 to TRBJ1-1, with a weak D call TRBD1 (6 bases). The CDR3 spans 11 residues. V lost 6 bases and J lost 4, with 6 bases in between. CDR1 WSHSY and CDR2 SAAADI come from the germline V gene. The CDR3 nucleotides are TGCGCCAGCAGACAGGGCACTGAAGCTTTCTTT. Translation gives CASRQGTEAFF.

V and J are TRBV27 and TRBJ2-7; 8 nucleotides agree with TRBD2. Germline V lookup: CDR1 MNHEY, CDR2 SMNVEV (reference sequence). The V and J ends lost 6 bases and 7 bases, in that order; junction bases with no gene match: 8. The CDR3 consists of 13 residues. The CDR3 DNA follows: TGTGCCAGCAGGAGAGTAGCGGGAAGTGAGCAGTACTTC. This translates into CASRRVAGSEQYF.

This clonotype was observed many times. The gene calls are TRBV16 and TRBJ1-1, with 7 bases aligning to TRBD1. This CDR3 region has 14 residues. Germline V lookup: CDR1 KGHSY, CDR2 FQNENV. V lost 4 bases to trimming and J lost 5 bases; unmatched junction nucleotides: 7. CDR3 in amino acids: CASSPQTGSTEAFF. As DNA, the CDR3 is TGTGCCAGCAGCCCCCAGACAGGGTCGACTGAAGCTTTCTTT.

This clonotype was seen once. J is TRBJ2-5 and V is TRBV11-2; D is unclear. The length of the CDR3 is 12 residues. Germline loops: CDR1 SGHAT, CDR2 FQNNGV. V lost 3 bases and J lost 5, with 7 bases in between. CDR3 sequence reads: CASSFGRETQYF. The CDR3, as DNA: TGTGCCAGCAGCTTCGGTCGCGAGACCCAGTACTTC. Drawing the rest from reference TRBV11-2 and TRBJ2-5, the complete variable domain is EAGVAQSPRYKIIEKRQSVAFWCNPISGHATLYWYQQILGQGPKLLIQFQNNGVVDDSQLPKDRFSAERLKGVDSTLKIQPAKLEDSAVYLCASSFGRETQYFGPGTRLLVL.

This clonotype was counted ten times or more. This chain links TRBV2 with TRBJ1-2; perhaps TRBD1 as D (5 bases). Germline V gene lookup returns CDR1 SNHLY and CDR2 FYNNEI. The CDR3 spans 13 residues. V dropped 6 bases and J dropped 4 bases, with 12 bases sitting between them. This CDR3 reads CASRVTETYGYTF. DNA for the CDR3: TGTGCCAGCAGGGTGACAGAGACCTATGGCTACACCTTC.

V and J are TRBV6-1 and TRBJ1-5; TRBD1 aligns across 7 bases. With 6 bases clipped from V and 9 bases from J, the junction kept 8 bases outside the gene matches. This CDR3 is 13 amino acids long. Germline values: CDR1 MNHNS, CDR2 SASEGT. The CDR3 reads CASRKDRAGPQHF. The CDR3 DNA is TGTGCCAGCAGGAAAGACAGGGCAGGGCCCCAGCATTTT.

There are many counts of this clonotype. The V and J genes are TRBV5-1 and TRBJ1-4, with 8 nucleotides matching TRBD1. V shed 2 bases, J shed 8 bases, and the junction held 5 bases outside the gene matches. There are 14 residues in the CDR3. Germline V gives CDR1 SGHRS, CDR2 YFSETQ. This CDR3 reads CASSFGQGREKLFF. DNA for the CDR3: TGCGCCAGCAGCTTCGGACAGGGACGGGAAAAACTGTTTTTT.

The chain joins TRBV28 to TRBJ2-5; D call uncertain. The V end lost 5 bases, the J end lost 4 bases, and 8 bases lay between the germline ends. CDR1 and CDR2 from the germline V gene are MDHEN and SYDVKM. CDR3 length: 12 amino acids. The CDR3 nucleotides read TGTGCCAGCAGTCCCACTTCAGAGACCCAGTACTTC. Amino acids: CASSPTSETQYF.

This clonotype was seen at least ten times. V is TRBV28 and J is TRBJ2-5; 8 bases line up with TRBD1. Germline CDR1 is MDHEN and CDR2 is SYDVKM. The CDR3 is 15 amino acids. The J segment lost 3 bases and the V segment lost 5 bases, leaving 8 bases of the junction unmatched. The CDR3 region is CASSRTGITEETQYF. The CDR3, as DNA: TGTGCCAGCAGTCGGACAGGGATTACGGAAGAGACCCAGTACTTC.

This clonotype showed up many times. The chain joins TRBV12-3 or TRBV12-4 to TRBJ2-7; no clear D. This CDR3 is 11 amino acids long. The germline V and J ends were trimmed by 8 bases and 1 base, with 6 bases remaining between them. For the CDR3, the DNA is TGTGCCAGCCAAGTTTCCTACGAGCAGTACTTC. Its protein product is CASQVSYEQYF.

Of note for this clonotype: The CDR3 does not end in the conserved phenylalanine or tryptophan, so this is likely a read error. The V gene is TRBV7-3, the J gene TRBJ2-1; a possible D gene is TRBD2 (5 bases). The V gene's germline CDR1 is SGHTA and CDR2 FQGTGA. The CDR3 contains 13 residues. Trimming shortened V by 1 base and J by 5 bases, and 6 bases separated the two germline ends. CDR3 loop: CASSLMRDNEQFL. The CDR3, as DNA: TGTGCCAGCAGCTTAATGAGGGACAATGAGCAGTTCTTG.

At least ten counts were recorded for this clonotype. CDR3 amino acids: CATSDLGGTSNTGELFF. The CDR3 DNA follows: TGTGCCACCAGTGATTTGGGGGGGACTTCGAACACCGGGGAGCTGTTTTTT. The chain combines TRBV24-1 with TRBJ2-2; perhaps TRBD2 as D (6 bases). The CDR3 extends over 17 amino acids. Germline values: CDR1 KGHDR, CDR2 SFDVKD. Trimming cost V 0 bases and J 0 bases, with 10 bases left between them.

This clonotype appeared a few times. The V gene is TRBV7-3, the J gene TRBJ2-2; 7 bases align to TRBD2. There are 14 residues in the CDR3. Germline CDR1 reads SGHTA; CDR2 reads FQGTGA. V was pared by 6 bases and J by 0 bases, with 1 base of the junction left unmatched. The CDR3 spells CASRLAPNTGELFF. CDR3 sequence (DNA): TGTGCCAGCAGACTAGCGCCGAACACCGGGGAGCTGTTTTTT.

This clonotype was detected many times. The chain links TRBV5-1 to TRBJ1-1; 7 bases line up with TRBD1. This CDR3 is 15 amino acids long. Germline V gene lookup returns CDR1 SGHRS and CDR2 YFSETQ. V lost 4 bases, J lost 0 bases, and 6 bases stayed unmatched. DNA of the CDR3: TGCGCCAGCAGCACTGAGGGACAGATGAACACTGAAGCTTTCTTT. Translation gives CASSTEGQMNTEAFF. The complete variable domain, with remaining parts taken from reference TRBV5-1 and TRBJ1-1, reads KAGVTQTPRYLIKTRGQQVTLSCSPISGHRSVSWYQQTPGQGLQFLFEYFSETQRNKGNFPGRFSGRQFSNSRSEMNVSTLELGDSALYLCASSTEGQMNTEAFFGQGTRLTVV.

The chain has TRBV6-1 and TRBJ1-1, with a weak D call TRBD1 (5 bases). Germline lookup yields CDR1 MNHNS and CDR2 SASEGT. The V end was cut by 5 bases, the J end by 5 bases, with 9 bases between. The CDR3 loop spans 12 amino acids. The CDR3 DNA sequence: TGTGCCAGCAGTTTCCAGGGTACTGAAGCTTTCTTT. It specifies CASSFQGTEAFF.

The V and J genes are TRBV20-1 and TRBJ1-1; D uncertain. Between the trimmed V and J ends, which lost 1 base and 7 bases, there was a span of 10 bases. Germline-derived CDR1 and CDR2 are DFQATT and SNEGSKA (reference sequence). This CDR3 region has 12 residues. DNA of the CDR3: TGCAGTGCTAGAGTCCGATACTATGAAGCTTTCTTT. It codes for CSARVRYYEAFF.

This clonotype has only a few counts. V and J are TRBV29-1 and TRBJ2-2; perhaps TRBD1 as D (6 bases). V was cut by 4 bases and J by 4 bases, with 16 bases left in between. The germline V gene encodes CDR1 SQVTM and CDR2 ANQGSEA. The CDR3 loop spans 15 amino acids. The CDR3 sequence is CSVGVRDISTGELFF. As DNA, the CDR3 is TGCAGCGTTGGGGTTAGGGACATCAGCACCGGGGAGCTGTTTTTT.

The CDR3, as DNA: TGCAGTGCGCGGGGACAGCTCTTTGACACTGAAGCTTTCTTT. Translating it yields CSARGQLFDTEAFF. The rearrangement links TRBV20-1 to TRBJ1-1; 7 bases are shared with TRBD1. The CDR3 totals 14 residues. Looked up from germline, CDR1 is DFQATT and CDR2 is SNEGSKA (reference sequence). V shed 6 bases, J shed 3 bases, and the junction held 10 bases outside the gene matches.

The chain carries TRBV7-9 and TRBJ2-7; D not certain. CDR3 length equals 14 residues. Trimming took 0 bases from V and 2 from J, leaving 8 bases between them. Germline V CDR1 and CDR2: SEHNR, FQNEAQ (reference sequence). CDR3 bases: TGTGCCAGCAGCTTAGCTGGCAGAACCTACGAGCAGTACTTC. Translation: CASSLAGRTYEQYF.

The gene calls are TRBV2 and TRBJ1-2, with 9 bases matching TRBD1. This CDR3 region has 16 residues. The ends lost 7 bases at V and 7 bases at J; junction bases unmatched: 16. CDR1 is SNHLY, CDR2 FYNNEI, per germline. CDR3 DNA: TGTGCCAGCACCGTATTAACCGGGACAGGGAATGGTGGCTACACCTTC. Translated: CASTVLTGTGNGGYTF.

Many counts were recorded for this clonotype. CDR3 in amino acids: CSAEGQGSSYEQYF. The CDR3 DNA is TGCAGCGCCGAGGGACAGGGTTCCTCCTACGAGCAGTACTTC. This sequence joins TRBV29-1 and TRBJ2-7, with 9 bases aligning to TRBD1. V shed 7 bases and J 0 bases; nucleotides not matched to a gene: 7. The CDR3 has 14 residues. Germline CDR1 is SQVTM and CDR2 is ANQGSEA.

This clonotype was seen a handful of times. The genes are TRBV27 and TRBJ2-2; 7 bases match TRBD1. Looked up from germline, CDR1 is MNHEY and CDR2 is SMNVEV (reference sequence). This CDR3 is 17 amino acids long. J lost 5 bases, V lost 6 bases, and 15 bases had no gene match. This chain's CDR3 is CASRGTRGRIRTGELFF. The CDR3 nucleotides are TGTGCCAGCAGAGGGACAAGGGGGCGCATAAGGACCGGGGAGCTGTTTTTT.